The clone carrying this T cell receptor (beta chain) was seen a handful of times. Its specificity is not known. Markers CD45RO/CCR7/CD25/CD127/CD95/CD27 served to sort CD4+ naive, central memory, regulatory and stem cell-like memory cells. Sequencing targeted expressed TCRB transcripts, as all isolated RNA had been reverse transcribed. Measured with immunoSEQ multiplex PCR; TCRdb has only the in-frame clones, and not every one. This repertoire shows 250,000 to 300,000 clones, around 24% found once; its top ten account for about 0.012%. The data stem from a study of beta chain features in type 1 diabetes. Findings of the study overall: Any PCR bias toward short templates would affect both groups alike. Individuals with type 1 diabetes displayed fewer insertions and more deletions at VDJ junctions. In every one of the four CD4+ subsets, TCRB CDR3s were moderately but significantly shorter in Type 1 diabetes patients.

The trim removed 6 bases at V and 5 bases at J, leaving 13 bases unmatched. Looked up from germline, CDR1 is SQVTM and CDR2 is ANQGSEA. This CDR3 has 15 residues. Specimen: naive CD4+ T cells from blood. The gene calls are TRBV29-1 and TRBJ1-1; 9 bases match TRBD1. This receptor was identified in a woman between 25 and 40 years old with type 1 diabetes. The CDR3 protein is CSVNPGQGGFTEAFF. The CDR3 bases are TGCAGCGTCAATCCGGGACAGGGCGGTTTTACTGAAGCTTTCTTT.